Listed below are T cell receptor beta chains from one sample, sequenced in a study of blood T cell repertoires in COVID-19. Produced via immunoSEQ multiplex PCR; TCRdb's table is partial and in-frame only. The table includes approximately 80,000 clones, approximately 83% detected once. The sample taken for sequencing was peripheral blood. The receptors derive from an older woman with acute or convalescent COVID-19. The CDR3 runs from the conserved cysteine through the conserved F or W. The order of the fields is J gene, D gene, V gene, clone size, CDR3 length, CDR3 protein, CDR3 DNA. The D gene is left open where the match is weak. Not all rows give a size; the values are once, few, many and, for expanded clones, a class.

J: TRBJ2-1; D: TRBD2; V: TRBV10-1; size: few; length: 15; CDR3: CASSESVAGNNEQFF; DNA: TGCGCCAGCAGTGAGTCAGTAGCGGGAAACAATGAGCAGTTCTTC
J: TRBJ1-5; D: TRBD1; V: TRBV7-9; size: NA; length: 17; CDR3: CASSSQPGTGDNQPQHF; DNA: TGTGCCAGCAGCTCCCAGCCCGGGACAGGAGATAATCAGCCCCAGCATTTT
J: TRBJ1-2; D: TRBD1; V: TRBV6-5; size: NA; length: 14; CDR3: CASRASGTEYGYTF; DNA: TGTGCCAGCAGGGCTTCCGGGACAGAGTATGGCTACACCTTC
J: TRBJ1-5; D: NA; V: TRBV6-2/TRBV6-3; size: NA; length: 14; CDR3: CASSYSSGIQPQHF; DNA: TGTGCCAGCAGTTACTCATCAGGGATTCAGCCCCAGCATTTT
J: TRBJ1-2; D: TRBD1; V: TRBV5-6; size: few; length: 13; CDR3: CASSRDRNYGYTF; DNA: TGTGCCAGCAGCCGGGACAGGAACTATGGCTACACCTTC
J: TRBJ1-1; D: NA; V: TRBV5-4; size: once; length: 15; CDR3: CASSHPSEGGTEAFF; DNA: TGTGCCAGCAGCCACCCAAGCGAGGGCGGCACTGAAGCTTTCTTT
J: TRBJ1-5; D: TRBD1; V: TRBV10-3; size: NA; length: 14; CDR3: CAISGTGVNQPQHF; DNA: TGTGCCATATCCGGGACAGGGGTCAATCAGCCCCAGCATTTT
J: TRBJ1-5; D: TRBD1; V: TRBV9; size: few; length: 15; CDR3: CASSATGQGFQPQHF; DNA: TGTGCCAGCAGCGCCACGGGACAGGGATTTCAGCCCCAGCATTTT
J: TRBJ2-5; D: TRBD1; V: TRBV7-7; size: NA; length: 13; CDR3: CASSLEQGGTQYF; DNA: TGTGCTAGCAGCTTAGAACAGGGGGGGACCCAGTACTTC
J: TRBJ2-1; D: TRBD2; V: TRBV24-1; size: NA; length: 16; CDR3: CATSDGTSGGNNEQFF; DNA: TGTGCCACCAGTGATGGTACGAGCGGGGGAAACAATGAGCAGTTCTTC
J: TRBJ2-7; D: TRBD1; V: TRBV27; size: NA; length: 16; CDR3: CASSLEPDRRLYEQYF; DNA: TGTGCCAGCAGTTTAGAACCGGACAGGAGATTATACGAGCAGTACTTC
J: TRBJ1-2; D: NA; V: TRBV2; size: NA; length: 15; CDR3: CASSEYPEPNYGYTF; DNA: TGTGCCAGCAGTGAATACCCAGAACCAAACTATGGCTACACCTTC
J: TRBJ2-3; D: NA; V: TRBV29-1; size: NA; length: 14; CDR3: CSVAIGRGPDTQYF; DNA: TGCAGCGTTGCCATCGGGCGGGGGCCAGATACGCAGTATTTT
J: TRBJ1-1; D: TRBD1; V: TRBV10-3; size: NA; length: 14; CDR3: CAIRNGQGGTEAFF; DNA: TGTGCCATCAGGAACGGACAGGGAGGCACTGAAGCTTTCTTT
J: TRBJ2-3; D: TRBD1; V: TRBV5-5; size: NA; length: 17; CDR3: CASSLAGTGAGTDTQYF; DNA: TGTGCCAGCAGCTTGGCCGGTACAGGGGCCGGCACAGATACGCAGTATTTT
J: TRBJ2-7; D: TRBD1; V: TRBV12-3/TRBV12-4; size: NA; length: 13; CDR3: CASSLTGDYEQYF; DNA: TGTGCCAGCAGCCTGACAGGGGACTACGAGCAGTACTTC
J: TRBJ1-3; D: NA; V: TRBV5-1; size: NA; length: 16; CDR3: CASSSTPPGLGNTIYF; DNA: TGCGCCAGCAGCTCCACCCCGCCAGGGCTAGGAAACACCATATATTTT
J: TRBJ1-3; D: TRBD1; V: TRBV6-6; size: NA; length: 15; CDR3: CASRGTGVGGNTIYF; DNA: TGTGCCAGCAGGGGAACAGGGGTCGGCGGAAACACCATATATTTT
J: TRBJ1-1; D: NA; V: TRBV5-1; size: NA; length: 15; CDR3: CASSLMTALNTEAFF; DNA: TGCGCCAGCAGCTTAATGACAGCTTTGAACACTGAAGCTTTCTTT
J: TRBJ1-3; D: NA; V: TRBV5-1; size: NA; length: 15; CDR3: CASSLLWGHGNTIYF; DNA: TGCGCCAGCAGCTTGTTATGGGGGCACGGAAACACCATATATTTT
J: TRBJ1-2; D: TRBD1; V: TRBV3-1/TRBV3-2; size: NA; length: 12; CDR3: CASSQGTGADTF; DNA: TGTGCCAGCAGCCAGGGGACAGGGGCCGACACCTTC
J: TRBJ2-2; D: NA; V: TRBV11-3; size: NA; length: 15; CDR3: CASSSRTTNTGELFF; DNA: TGTGCCAGCAGCTCGCGGACAACGAACACCGGGGAGCTGTTTTTT
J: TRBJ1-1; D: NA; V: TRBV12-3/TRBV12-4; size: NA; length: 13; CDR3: CASSPLQGFEAFF; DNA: TGTGCCAGCAGCCCCCTCCAGGGGTTTGAAGCTTTCTTT
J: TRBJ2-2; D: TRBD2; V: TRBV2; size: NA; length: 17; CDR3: CASSVTSGGSNTGELFF; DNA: TGTGCCAGCAGCGTGACTAGCGGGGGGTCGAACACCGGGGAGCTGTTTTTT
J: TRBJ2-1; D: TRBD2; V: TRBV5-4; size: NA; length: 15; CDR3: CASSLGTSGGTVQFF; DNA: TGTGCCAGCAGCTTGGGGACTAGCGGGGGGACGGTGCAGTTCTTC
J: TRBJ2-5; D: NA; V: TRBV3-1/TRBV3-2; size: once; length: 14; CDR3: CASSHRETGETQYF; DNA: TGTGCCAGCAGCCACCGAGAGACTGGGGAGACCCAGTACTTC
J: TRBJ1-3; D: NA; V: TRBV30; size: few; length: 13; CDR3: CAWSVGEGNTIYF; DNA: TGTGCCTGGAGTGTCGGAGAAGGAAACACCATATATTTT
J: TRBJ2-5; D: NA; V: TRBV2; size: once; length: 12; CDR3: CASSDRRETQYF; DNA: TGTGCCAGCAGTGATAGGAGAGAGACCCAGTACTTC
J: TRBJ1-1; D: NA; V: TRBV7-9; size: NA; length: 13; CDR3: CASSTTENTEAFF; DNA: TGTGCCAGCAGTACGACAGAGAACACTGAAGCTTTCTTT
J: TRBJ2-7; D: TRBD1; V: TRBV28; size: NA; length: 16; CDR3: CASRPPGTGGSYEQYF; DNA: TGTGCCAGCAGGCCACCTGGGACAGGGGGATCCTACGAGCAGTACTTC
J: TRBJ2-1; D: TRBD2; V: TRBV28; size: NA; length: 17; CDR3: CASSHTSGGAESYEQFF; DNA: TGTGCCAGCAGTCATACTAGCGGGGGGGCCGAGTCGTATGAGCAGTTCTTC
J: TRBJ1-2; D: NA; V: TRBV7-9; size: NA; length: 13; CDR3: CASSLGSQYGYTF; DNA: TGTGCCAGCAGCTTAGGGAGTCAGTATGGCTACACCTTC
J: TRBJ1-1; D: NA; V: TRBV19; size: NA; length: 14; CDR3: CASSIQGANTEAFF; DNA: TGTGCCAGTAGTATACAAGGGGCGAACACTGAAGCTTTCTTT
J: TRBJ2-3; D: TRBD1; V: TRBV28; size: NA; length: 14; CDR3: CASSSQGAVDTQYF; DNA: TGTGCCAGCAGTTCACAGGGGGCCGTTGATACGCAGTATTTT
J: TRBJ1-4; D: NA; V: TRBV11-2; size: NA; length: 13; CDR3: CASFPSVHEKLFF; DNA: TGTGCCAGCTTTCCTAGCGTCCATGAAAAACTGTTTTTT
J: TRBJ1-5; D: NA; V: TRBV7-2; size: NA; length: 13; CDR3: CASSPGTNQPQHF; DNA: TGTGCCAGCAGCCCAGGAACTAATCAGCCCCAGCATTTT
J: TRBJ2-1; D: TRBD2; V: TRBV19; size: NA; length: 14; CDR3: CASLAGGSYNEQFF; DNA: TGTGCCTCCCTAGCGGGGGGGTCCTACAATGAGCAGTTCTTC
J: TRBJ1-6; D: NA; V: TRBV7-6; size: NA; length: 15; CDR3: CASSLSHGGGSPLHF; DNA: TGTGCCAGCAGCTTAAGTCATGGGGGGGGTTCACCCCTCCACTTT
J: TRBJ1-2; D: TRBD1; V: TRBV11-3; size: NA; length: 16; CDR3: CASSTLPGQKNYGYTF; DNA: TGTGCCAGCAGCACCCTACCGGGACAGAAAAACTATGGCTACACCTTC
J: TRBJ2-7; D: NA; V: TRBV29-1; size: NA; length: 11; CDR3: CSVSFQGEQYF; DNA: TGCAGCGTTAGCTTTCAGGGCGAGCAGTACTTC
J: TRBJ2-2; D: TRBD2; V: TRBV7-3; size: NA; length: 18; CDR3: CASSLLSSSGGNTGELFF; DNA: TGTGCCAGCAGCTTATTATCCTCTAGCGGGGGGAACACCGGGGAGCTGTTTTTT
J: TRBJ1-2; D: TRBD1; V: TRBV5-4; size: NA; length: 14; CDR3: CASSPRDRSYGYTF; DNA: TGTGCCAGCAGCCCTCGGGACAGGAGCTATGGCTACACCTTC
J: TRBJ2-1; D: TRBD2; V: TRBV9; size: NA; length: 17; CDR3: CASAPLAGGSSYNEQFF; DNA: TGTGCCAGCGCGCCGCTAGCGGGGGGGAGCTCCTACAATGAGCAGTTCTTC
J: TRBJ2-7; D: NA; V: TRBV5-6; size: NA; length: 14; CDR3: CASSSSQGLGEQYF; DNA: TGTGCCAGCAGCTCAAGTCAGGGTTTGGGGGAGCAGTACTTC
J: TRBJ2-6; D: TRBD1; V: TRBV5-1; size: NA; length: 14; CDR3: CASRDSSGANVLTF; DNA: TGCGCCAGTAGGGACAGCTCTGGGGCCAACGTCCTGACTTTC
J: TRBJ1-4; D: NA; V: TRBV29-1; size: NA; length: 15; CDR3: CSVGAQQGWSEKLFF; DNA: TGCAGCGTTGGGGCACAACAGGGATGGAGTGAAAAACTGTTTTTT
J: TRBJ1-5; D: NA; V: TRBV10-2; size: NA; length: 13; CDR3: CASSETTGQPQHF; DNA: TGCGCCAGCAGTGAGACAACAGGTCAGCCCCAGCATTTT
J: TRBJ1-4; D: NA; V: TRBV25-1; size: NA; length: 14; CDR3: CASSEWGGNEKLFF; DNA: TGTGCCAGCAGTGAATGGGGAGGTAATGAAAAACTGTTTTTT
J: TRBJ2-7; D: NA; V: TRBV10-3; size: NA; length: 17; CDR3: CAISGRTGGEGSYEQYF; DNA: TGTGCCATCAGTGGACGAACGGGGGGCGAAGGCTCCTACGAGCAGTACTTC
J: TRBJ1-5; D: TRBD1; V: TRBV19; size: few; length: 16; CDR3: CASTTGTGFGGQPQHF; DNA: TGTGCCAGCACAACCGGGACAGGGTTTGGTGGTCAGCCCCAGCATTTT
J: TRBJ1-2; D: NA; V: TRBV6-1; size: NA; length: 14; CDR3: CASSEVAANYGYTF; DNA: TGTGCCAGCAGTGAAGTGGCGGCTAACTATGGCTACACCTTC
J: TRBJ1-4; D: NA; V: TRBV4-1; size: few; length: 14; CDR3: CASSQRGTNEKLFF; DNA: TGCGCCAGCAGCCAACGGGGTACTAATGAAAAACTGTTTTTT
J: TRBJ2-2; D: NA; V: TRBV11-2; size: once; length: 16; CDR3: CASSLSLSANTGELFF; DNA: TGTGCCAGCAGCTTAAGCCTTTCCGCGAACACCGGGGAGCTGTTTTTT
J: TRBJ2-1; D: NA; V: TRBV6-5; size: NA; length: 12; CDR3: CASSPNYNEQFF; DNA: TGTGCCAGCAGTCCCAATTACAATGAGCAGTTCTTC